This record covers a single T cell receptor (beta chain). These data originate in a study of blood T cell repertoires in COVID-19. Overall study: COVID-19 samples from acute and convalescent phases originated in the United States, Italy and Spain. The cDNA or gDNA used as material had been derived from T cells, B-cell-depleted T cells, or PBMCs.

Study processing details: How many nucleated cells were present was estimated from reference gene primer amplification. The data were produced by immunoSEQ multiplex PCR, yet TCRdb's version contains in-frame clones alone and is incomplete. V and J calls and clone size come straight from that table; D and trimming were deduced from the DNA. The sample gives 150,000 to 160,000 clones, 80% to 90% of which show up once; about 2.5% is in the top ten. The material sequenced was peripheral blood. The TCR comes from a woman aged 70-85 years with acute or convalescent COVID-19.

The CDR3 DNA is TGTGCCAGCAGTGCAGGGAAGGTCCTACAGGATGAGCAGTTCTTC. This translates into CASSAGKVLQDEQFF. This chain uses TRBV2 with TRBJ2-1, with TRBD1 as a possible D gene (5 bases). Germline V gene data show CDR1 as SNHLY and CDR2 as FYNNEI. CDR3 length equals 15 residues. The germline V and J ends were trimmed by 4 bases and 8 bases, with 18 bases remaining between them.